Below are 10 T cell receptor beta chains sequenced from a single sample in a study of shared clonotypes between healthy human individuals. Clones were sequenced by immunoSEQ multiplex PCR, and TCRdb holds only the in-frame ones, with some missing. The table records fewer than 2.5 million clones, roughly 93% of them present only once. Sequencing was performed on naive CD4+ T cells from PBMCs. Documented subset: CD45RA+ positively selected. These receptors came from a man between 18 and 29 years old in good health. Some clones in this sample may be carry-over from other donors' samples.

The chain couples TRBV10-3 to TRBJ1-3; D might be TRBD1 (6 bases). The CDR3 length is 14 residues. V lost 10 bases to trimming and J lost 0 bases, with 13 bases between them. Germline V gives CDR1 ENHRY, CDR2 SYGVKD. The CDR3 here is CAKSQDSSGNTIYF. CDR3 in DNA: TGTGCCAAGAGCCAGGACAGCTCTGGAAACACCATATATTTT.

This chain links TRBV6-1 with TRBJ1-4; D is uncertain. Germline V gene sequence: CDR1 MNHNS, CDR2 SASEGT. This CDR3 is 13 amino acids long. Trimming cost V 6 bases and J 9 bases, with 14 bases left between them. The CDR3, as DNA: TGTGCCAGCAGGGTCAAGATGAGGAAAAAACTGTTTTTT. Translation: CASRVKMRKKLFF.

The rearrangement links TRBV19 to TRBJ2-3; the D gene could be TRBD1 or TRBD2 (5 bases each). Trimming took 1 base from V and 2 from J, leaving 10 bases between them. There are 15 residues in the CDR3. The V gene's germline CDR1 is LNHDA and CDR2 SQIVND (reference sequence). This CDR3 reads CASSIAGQPTDTQYF. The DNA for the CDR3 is TGTGCCAGTAGTATAGCGGGGCAGCCCACAGATACGCAGTATTTT.

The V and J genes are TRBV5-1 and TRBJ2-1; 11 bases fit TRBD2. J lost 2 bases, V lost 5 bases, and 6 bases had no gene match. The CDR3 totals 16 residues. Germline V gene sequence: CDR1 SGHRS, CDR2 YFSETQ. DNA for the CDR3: TGCGCCAGCAGTGATGAGGGACTAGCGGCCTACAATGAGCAGTTCTTC. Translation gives CASSDEGLAAYNEQFF.

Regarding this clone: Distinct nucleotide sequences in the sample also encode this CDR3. The CDR3 DNA reads TGCGCCAGCAGCCAGGTGGGCCTGGCGGGAGGTCCGGAGACCCAGTACTTC. Amino acids: CASSQVGLAGGPETQYF. The V gene is TRBV4-1, the J gene TRBJ2-5, with TRBD2 identical over 8 bases. Trimming took 3 bases from V and 5 from J; bases not matched to a gene: 14. The CDR3 extends over 17 amino acids. Looked up from germline, CDR1 is MGHRA and CDR2 is YSYEKL.

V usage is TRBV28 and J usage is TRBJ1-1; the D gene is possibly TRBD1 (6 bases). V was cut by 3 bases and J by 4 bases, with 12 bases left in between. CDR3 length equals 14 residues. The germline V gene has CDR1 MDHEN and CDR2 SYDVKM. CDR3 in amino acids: CASSFSRGPTEAFF. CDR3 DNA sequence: TGTGCCAGCAGTTTTTCTCGGGGGCCCACTGAAGCTTTCTTT.

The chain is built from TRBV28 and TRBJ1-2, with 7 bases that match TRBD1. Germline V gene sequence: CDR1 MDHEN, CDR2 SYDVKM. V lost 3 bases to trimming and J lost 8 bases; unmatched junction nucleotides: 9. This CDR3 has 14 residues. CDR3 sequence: CASSFPHRGWGYTF. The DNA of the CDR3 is TGTGCCAGCAGTTTCCCACACAGGGGATGGGGCTACACCTTC.

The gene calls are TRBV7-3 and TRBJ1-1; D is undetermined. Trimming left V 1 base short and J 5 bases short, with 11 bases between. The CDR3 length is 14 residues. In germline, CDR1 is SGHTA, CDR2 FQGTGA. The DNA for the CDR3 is TGTGCCAGCAGCTTAATGGCTGTGGGTACTGAAGCTTTCTTT. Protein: CASSLMAVGTEAFF.

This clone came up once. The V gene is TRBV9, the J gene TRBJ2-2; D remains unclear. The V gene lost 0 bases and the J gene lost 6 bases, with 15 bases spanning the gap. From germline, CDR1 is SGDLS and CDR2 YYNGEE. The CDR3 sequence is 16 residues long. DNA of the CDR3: TGTGCCAGCAGCGTAGCCGGCTACCCGAGCGCCGGGGAGCTGTTTTTT. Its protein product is CASSVAGYPSAGELFF.

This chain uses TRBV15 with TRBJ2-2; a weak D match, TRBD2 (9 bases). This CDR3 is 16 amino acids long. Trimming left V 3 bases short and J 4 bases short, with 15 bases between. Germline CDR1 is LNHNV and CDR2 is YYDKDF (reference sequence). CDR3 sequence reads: CATSRASGTGTGELFF. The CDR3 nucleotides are TGTGCCACCAGCAGGGCTAGCGGGACAGGCACCGGGGAGCTGTTTTTT.